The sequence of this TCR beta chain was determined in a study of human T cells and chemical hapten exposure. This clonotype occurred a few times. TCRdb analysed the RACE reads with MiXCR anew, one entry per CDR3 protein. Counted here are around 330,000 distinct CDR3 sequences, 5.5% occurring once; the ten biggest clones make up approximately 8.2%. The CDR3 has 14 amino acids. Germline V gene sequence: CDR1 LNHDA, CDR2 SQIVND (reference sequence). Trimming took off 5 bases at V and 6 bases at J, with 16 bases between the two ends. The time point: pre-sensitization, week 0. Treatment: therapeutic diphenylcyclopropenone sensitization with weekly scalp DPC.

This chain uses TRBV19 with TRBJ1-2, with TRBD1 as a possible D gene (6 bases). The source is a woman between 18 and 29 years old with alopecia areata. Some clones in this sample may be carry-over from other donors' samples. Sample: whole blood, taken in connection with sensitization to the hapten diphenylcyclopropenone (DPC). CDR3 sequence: CASSLLWAGDGYTF. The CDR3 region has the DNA TGTGCCAGTAGTCTTCTGTGGGCAGGGGATGGCTACACCTTC.